These 18 T cell receptor beta chains came from one sample sequenced in a study of T-cell memory formation after mild COVID-19. Each CDR3 protein gets one entry after TCRdb re-called the 5' RACE reads with MiXCR. The repertoire consists of about 350,000 distinct CDR3 sequences, with 25% to 30% occurring once and the leading ten covering approximately 15%. Sequenced: PBMCs or a T cell subset sorted from them (not recorded which). The source is an adult woman who had mild COVID-19 (a few samples of this study predate the infection). Cell type and time point are not known.

The chain recombines TRBV21-1 with TRBJ2-3; the DNA was not used to check the table's D call, TRBD1. TRBV21-1 is a recognized pseudogene. CDR3 size: 16 residues. The CDR3 protein is CASSKPRQRHGCTQYF. CDR3 DNA: TGTGCCAGCAGCAAACCCCGACAGCGCCATGGATGTACGCAGTATTTT.

The sample holds a few counts of this clonotype. This sequence joins TRBV10-2 and TRBJ2-7; D gene ambiguous. The CDR3 contains 14 residues. Per germline, CDR1 WSHSY and CDR2 SAAADI. The V and J ends lost 1 base and 3 bases respectively, with 10 bases between them. This CDR3 reads CASSEYRLFYEQYF. For the CDR3, the DNA is TGCGCCAGCAGTGAGTACCGATTGTTCTACGAGCAGTACTTC.

The table lists this clonotype with a few counts. The chain joins TRBV7-3 to TRBJ2-6; no definite D call. The CDR3 is made up of 17 amino acids. Trimming removed 1 base from V and 4 bases from J, with 14 bases in between. Germline loops: CDR1 SGHTA, CDR2 FQGTGA. CDR3 region: CASSLKPGVAGANVLTF. CDR3 sequence (DNA): TGTGCCAGCAGCTTAAAGCCCGGAGTTGCGGGGGCCAACGTCCTGACTTTC.

The chain uses TRBV6-2 or TRBV6-3 and TRBJ2-1, with 11 bases lining up with TRBD1. Germline V CDR1 and CDR2: MNHEY, SVGEGT. Trimming at V came to 2 bases and at J to 8 bases, leaving 5 bases not matched to a gene. The CDR3 is 15 residues long. The CDR3 protein is CASSYGQGARDEQFF. The DNA of the CDR3 is TGTGCCAGCAGTTACGGACAGGGGGCTCGGGATGAGCAGTTCTTC.

The rearrangement uses TRBV7-9 and TRBJ1-2; a possible D gene is TRBD1 (6 bases). Trimming stripped 3 bases from V and 3 bases from J, with 14 bases between. The CDR3 totals 15 residues. Germline loops: CDR1 SEHNR, CDR2 FQNEAQ (reference sequence). CDR3 residues: CASSFKQGFDYGYTF. The DNA of the CDR3 is TGTGCCAGCAGCTTCAAACAGGGATTTGACTATGGCTACACCTTC.

This clonotype was seen only a few times. The chain recombines TRBV5-1 with TRBJ2-7; possibly TRBD1 for D (6 bases). CDR1 and CDR2 from the germline V gene are SGHRS and YFSETQ. This CDR3 is built from 16 residues. V dropped 4 bases and J dropped 3 bases, with 20 bases sitting between them. The CDR3 protein is CASSPSSTGYYYEQYF. Here the CDR3 DNA reads TGCGCCAGCAGCCCGAGCTCTACAGGGTATTACTACGAGCAGTACTTC.

This chain uses TRBV4-1 with TRBJ2-3, with D perhaps matching TRBD1 or TRBD2 (5 bases each). Germline lookup yields CDR1 MGHRA and CDR2 YSYEKL. This CDR3 spans 17 amino acids. V lost 4 bases and J 1 base, leaving 18 bases between the germline ends. CDR3 nucleotides: TGCGCCAGCAGCCGGGCCTCCCAGAGGGGAGGCACAGATACGCAGTATTTT. Protein product: CASSRASQRGGTDTQYF.

The chain links TRBV12-3 or TRBV12-4 to TRBJ1-5, with 7 nucleotides matching TRBD1. The junction had 7 bases not matched to a gene; V was cut back by 6 bases and J by 5 bases. The CDR3 totals 14 residues. Written as DNA, the CDR3 is TGTGCCAGCAGCCAAGGACAGGTCCATCAGCCCCAGCATTTT. Amino acid sequence: CASSQGQVHQPQHF.

This clonotype was recorded a few times. In DNA, the CDR3 is TGTGCCAGTAGTATTGGGCTGGCGGGAGGTCCATACAATGAGCAGTTCTTC. As protein: CASSIGLAGGPYNEQFF. This chain connects TRBV19 to TRBJ2-1; TRBD2 aligns across 8 bases. This CDR3 has 17 amino acids. V was pared by 3 bases and J by 4 bases, with 11 bases of the junction left unmatched. CDR1 and CDR2 from the germline V gene are LNHDA and SQIVND (reference sequence).

The table lists this clonotype with a few counts. The CDR3, as DNA: TGTGCCAGCAGCTCAAACGGGACAGGGGCGTTGAACACTGAAGCTTTCTTT. Translating it yields CASSSNGTGALNTEAFF. The chain recombines TRBV11-2 with TRBJ1-1, with 10 bases lining up with TRBD1. The J segment lost 0 bases and the V segment lost 4 bases, leaving 8 bases of the junction unmatched. Germline CDR1 SGHAT, CDR2 FQNNGV. The CDR3 loop spans 17 amino acids.

The genes are TRBV5-1 and TRBJ1-3; D not certain. Trimming stripped 0 bases from V and 0 bases from J, with 10 bases between. The CDR3 totals 16 residues. CDR1 is SGHRS, CDR2 YFSETQ, per germline. The CDR3 region has the DNA TGCGCCAGCAGCTTGGTATCCACAACCTCTGGAAACACCATATATTTT. This gives the protein CASSLVSTTSGNTIYF.

This clonotype was found a few times. V and J are TRBV6-1 and TRBJ1-1; no clear D gene. Trimming stripped 8 bases from V and 3 bases from J, with 10 bases between. Germline loops: CDR1 MNHNS, CDR2 SASEGT. CDR3 length equals 12 residues. CDR3 nucleotides: TGTGCCAGCGTCCGGGAGGACACTGAAGCTTTCTTT. Encoded protein: CASVREDTEAFF.

The chain links TRBV7-8 to TRBJ1-1, with 7 bases that match TRBD1. Germline trimming cut 5 bases from V and 1 base from J; bases unmatched to any gene: 4. Per the germline V gene, CDR1 is SGHVS and CDR2 is FQNEAQ. The CDR3 contains 14 residues. The CDR3 is CASSVGTANTEAFF. CDR3 bases: TGTGCCAGCAGCGTAGGGACAGCGAACACTGAAGCTTTCTTT.

This clonotype has just a few counts. The rearrangement links TRBV5-6 to TRBJ2-3; D gene uncertain. Germline loops: CDR1 SGHDT, CDR2 YYEEEE. V shed 0 bases and J shed 2 bases, with 10 bases lying between them. The CDR3 spans 15 residues. CDR3 region: CASSLVMDLTDTQYF. The CDR3 DNA reads TGTGCCAGCAGCTTGGTGATGGATCTCACAGATACGCAGTATTTT.

A few counts support this clonotype. V is TRBV20-1 and J is TRBJ2-3, with unresolved D. The V gene's germline CDR1 is DFQATT and CDR2 SNEGSKA (reference sequence). Trimming shortened V by 1 base and J by 4 bases, and 9 bases separated the two germline ends. The CDR3 spans 13 residues. The CDR3 reads CSARGGIADTQYF. The CDR3 DNA reads as TGCAGTGCTAGAGGTGGGATCGCAGATACGCAGTATTTT.

The count of this clonotype is one. V gene TRBV9 combines with J gene TRBJ2-3; unclear D gene. CDR3 length equals 14 residues. Germline loops: CDR1 SGDLS, CDR2 YYNGEE. The V gene lost 0 bases and the J gene lost 1 base, with 6 bases spanning the gap. CDR3 in amino acids: CASSVAIGTDTQYF. The CDR3 bases are TGTGCCAGCAGCGTAGCTATCGGCACAGATACGCAGTATTTT.

This clonotype was observed a handful of times. The chain combines TRBV5-1 with TRBJ2-7; D possibly corresponds to TRBD1 (5 bases). Germline CDR1 and CDR2: SGHRS and YFSETQ. V lost 4 bases, J lost 0 bases, and 11 bases lay in between. The CDR3 has 14 amino acids. The DNA for the CDR3 is TGCGCCAGCAGCGACGACAGTGTCTCCTACGAGCAGTACTTC. The encoded protein is CASSDDSVSYEQYF.

This clonotype has a count of ten or more. The J gene is TRBJ1-1, the V gene TRBV5-1; D is undetermined. The CDR3 runs to 13 residues. Germline assignment: CDR1 SGHRS and CDR2 YFSETQ. V lost 2 bases and J 1 base, leaving 6 bases between the germline ends. Here the CDR3 DNA reads TGCGCCAGCAGCTTCCGACAGAACACTGAAGCTTTCTTT. Translating it yields CASSFRQNTEAFF.